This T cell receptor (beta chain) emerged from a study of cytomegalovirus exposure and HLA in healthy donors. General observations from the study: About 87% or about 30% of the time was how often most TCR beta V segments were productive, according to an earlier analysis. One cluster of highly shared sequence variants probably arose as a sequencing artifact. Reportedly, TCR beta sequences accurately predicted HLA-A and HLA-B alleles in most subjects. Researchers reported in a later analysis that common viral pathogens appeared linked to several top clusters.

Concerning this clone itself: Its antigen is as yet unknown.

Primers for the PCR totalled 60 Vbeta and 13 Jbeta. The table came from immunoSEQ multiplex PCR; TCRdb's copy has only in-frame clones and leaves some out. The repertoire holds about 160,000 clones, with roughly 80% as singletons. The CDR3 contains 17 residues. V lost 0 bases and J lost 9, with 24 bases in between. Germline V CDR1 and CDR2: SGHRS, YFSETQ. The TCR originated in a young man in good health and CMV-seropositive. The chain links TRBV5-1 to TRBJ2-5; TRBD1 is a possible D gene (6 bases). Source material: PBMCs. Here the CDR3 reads CASSLASVQGPSRAQYF. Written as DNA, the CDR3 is TGCGCCAGCAGCTTGGCCTCGGTCCAGGGGCCCTCCAGGGCCCAGTACTTC.